Described below is a single T cell receptor (beta chain) sequence and its context. Its antigen remains unidentified. The CDR3 is 12 residues long. In germline, CDR1 is MDHEN, CDR2 SYDVKM. V was shortened by 6 bases and J by 1 base, with 6 bases between the two germline ends. The data stem from a study of shared clonotypes between healthy human individuals. Terminally differentiated effector memory CD45RA+ cells were excluded from the naive CD8 cells, which were CD45RO-negative and positively selected for CCR7. Per the authors' pipeline: Filtering differed because ImmunoSEQ produced junction-only sequences that carried no quality scores. Assay used: immunoSEQ multiplex PCR; TCRdb lists only in-frame clones, some missing. D and trimming come from the DNA, and the V and J calls and clone size come from that table. The sample has about 700,000 clones, about 90% seen once. Overall study findings and caveats: The study found about 5% of naive CD4 clonotypes shared across a handful of donors.

Sequencing was performed on naive CD8+ T cells sorted from blood. The chain links TRBV28 to TRBJ1-1; D ambiguous. The receptor was derived from a young man in good health. This CDR3 is CASRPRNTEAFF. CDR3 sequence (DNA): TGTGCCAGCAGGCCAAGGAACACTGAAGCTTTCTTT.